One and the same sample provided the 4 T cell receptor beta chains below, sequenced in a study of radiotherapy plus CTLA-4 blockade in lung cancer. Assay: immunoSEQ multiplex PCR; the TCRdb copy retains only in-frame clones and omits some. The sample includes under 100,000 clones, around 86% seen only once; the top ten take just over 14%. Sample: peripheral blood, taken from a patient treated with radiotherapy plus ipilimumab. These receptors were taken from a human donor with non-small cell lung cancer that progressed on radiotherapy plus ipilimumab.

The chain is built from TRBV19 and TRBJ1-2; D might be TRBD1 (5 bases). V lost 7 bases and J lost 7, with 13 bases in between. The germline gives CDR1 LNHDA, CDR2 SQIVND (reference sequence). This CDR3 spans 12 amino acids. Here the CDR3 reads CASKEGESGYTF. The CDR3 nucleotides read TGTGCCAGTAAGGAAGGGGAGTCTGGCTACACCTTC.

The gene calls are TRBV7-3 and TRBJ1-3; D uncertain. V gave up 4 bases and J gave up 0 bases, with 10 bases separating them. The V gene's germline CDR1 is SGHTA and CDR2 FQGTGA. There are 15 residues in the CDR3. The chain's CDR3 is CASSSEVGSGNTIYF. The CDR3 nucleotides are TGTGCCAGCAGCTCTGAGGTTGGCTCTGGAAACACCATATATTTT.

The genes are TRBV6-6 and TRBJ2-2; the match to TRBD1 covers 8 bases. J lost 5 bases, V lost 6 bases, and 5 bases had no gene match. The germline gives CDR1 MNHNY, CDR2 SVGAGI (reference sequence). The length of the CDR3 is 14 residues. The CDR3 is CASSRTGQTGELFF. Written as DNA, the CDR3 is TGTGCCAGCAGCCGGACAGGGCAGACCGGGGAGCTGTTTTTT.

This CDR3 is CASSLKLEQYF. The CDR3 region has the DNA TGTGCCAGCAGCCTAAAACTCGAGCAGTACTTC. V is TRBV13 and J is TRBJ2-7; D is unclear. The germline V and J ends were trimmed by 5 bases and 6 bases, with 8 bases remaining between them. Germline CDR1 PRHDT, CDR2 FYEKMQ (reference sequence). The length of the CDR3 is 11 residues.